The next 3 T cell receptor beta chains were all read from a single sample in a study of molecular identifiers for immune sequencing clone quantification. TCRdb reprocessed the PCR reads via MiXCR and lists one record per CDR3 protein. In the table there are 35,000 or so distinct CDR3 sequences, around a sixth of which are singletons. What was sequenced was naive CD8+ T cells from blood, with Jurkat cell RNA spiked in. Described subset: FACS-sorted CD8+CD4-CCR7+CD45RA+ naive T cells. The receptors shown here come from a human donor in good health. Some libraries in this study had Jurkat cell RNA spiked in.

The genes are TRBV28 and TRBJ2-3, with 14 bases identical to TRBD2. The CDR3 is 15 amino acids. Germline V gene sequence: CDR1 MDHEN, CDR2 SYDVKM. The V and J ends lost 6 bases and 6 bases, in that order; junction bases with no gene match: 5. CDR3 in DNA: TGTGCCAGCAGCACCGGGACTAGCGGGAGTGATACGCAGTATTTT. Translation: CASSTGTSGSDTQYF.

This clonotype occurred many times. V and J are TRBV29-1 and TRBJ2-2; D unresolved. CDR3 length: 10 residues. Trimming shortened V by 4 bases and J by 6 bases, and 3 bases separated the two germline ends. CDR1 is SQVTM and CDR2 is ANQGSEA in the germline V gene. CDR3 sequence: CSVVAGELFF. CDR3 sequence (DNA): TGCAGCGTTGTTGCCGGGGAGCTGTTTTTT.

This clonotype was seen repeatedly, ten times or more. This rearrangement joins TRBV12-3 or TRBV12-4 to TRBJ2-7; D possibly corresponds to TRBD1 (5 bases). The CDR3 sequence is 11 residues long. The ends were cut back, 2 bases at V and 12 bases at J, with 11 bases in the middle. CDR3 in amino acids: CASSLTGAAYF. The CDR3 DNA is TGTGCCAGCAGTTTAACTGGGGCTGCGTACTTC.